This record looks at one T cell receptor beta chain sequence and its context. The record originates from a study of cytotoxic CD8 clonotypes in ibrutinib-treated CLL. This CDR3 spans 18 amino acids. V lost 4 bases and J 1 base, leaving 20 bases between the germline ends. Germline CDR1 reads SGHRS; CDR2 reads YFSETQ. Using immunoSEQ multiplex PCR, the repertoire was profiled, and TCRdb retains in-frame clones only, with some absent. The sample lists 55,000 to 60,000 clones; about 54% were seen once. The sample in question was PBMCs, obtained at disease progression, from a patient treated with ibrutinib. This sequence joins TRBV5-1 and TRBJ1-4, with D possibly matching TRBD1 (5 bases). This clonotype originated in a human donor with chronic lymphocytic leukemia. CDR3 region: CASSRRDWESITNEKLFF. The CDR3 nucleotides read TGCGCCAGCAGCCGCAGGGACTGGGAGTCTATAACTAATGAAAAACTGTTTTTT.